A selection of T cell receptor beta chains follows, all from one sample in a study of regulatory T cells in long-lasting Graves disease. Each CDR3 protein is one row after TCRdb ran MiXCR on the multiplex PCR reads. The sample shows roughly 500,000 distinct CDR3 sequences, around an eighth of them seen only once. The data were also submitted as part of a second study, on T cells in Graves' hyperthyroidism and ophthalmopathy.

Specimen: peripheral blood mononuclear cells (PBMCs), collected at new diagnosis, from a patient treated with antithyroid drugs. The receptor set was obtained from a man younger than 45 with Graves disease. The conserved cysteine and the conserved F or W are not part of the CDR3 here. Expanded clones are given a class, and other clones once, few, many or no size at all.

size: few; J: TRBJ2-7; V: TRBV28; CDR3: ASSLLAAGGGQAYEQY
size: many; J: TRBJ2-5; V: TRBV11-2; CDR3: ASASGFQETQY
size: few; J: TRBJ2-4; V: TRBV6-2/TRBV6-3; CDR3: ASSGGGTGKNIQY
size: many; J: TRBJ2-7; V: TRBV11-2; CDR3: ASSLVGTGYEQY
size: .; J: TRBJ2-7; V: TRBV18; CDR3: ASSPRRGELPYEQY
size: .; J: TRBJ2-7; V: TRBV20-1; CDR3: SAWDRANYEQY
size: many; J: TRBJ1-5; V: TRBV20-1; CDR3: SAMTQLNQPQH
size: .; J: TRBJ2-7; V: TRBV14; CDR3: ASSRDTAYEQY
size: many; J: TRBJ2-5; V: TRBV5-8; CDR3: ASSLGSGLKTQY
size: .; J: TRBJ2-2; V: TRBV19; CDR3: ASSINRLAGNTGELF
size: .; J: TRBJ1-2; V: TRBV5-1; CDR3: ASSLGSSGAGSYGYT